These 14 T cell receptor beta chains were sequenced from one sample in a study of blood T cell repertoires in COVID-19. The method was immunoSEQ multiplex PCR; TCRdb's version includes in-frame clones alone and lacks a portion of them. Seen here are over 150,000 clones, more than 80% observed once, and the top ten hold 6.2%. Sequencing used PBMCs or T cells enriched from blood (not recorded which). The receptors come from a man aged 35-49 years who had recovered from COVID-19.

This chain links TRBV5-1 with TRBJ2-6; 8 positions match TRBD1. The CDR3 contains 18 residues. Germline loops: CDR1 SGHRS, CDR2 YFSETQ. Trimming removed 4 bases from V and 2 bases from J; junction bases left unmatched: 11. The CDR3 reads CASSGGQGERAGANVLTF. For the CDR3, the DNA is TGCGCCAGCAGCGGTGGACAGGGAGAGAGGGCTGGGGCCAACGTCCTGACTTTC.

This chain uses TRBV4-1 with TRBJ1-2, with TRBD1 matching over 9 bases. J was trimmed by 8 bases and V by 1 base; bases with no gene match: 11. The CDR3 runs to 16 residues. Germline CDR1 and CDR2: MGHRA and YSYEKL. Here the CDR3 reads CASSQVGRTGARGYTF. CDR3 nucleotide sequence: TGCGCCAGCAGCCAAGTTGGAAGGACAGGGGCGAGGGGCTACACCTTC.

CDR3 residues: CAGGSNREYTGNTIYF. In DNA, the CDR3 is TGTGCCGGTGGCAGTAACAGGGAGTATACTGGAAACACCATATATTTT. This rearrangement joins TRBV30 to TRBJ1-3; a weak D match, TRBD1 (6 bases). The germline V and J ends were trimmed by 8 bases and 2 bases, with 22 bases remaining between them. The CDR3 covers 16 residues. Germline V lookup: CDR1 GTSNPN, CDR2 SVGIG (reference sequence). Combining the CDR3 with reference TRBV30 and TRBJ1-3 gives the whole variable domain SQTIHQWPATLVQPVGSPLSLECTVEGTSNPNLYWYRQAAGRGLQLLFYSVGIGQISSEVPQNLSASRPQDRQFILSSKKLLLSDSGFYLCAGGSNREYTGNTIYFGEGSWLTVV.

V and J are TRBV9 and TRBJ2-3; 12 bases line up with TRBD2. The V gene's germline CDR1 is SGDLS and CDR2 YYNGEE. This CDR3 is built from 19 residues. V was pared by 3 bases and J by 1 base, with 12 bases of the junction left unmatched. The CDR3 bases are TGTGCCAGCAGCGGGTCCTCGACTAGCGGGAGATACGGCACAGATACGCAGTATTTT. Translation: CASSGSSTSGRYGTDTQYF.

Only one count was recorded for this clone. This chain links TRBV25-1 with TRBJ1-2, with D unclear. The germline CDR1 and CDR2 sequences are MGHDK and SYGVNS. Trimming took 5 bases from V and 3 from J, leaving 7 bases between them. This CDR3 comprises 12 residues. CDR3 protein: CASSFGDYGYTF. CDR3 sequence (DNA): TGTGCCAGCAGTTTCGGTGACTATGGCTACACCTTC.

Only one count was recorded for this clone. The CDR3 nucleotides read TGTGCCAGCAGAGCCGGGACAGGGGTCGACTATGGCTACACCTTC. Translating gives CASRAGTGVDYGYTF. V gene TRBV2 combines with J gene TRBJ1-2; 10 bases match TRBD1. With V trimmed by 6 bases and J by 3 bases, 7 bases remained unmatched. Germline CDR1 SNHLY, CDR2 FYNNEI. There are 15 residues in the CDR3. Filled out from reference TRBV2 and TRBJ1-2, the complete variable domain reads EPEVTQTPSHQVTQMGQEVILRCVPISNHLYFYWYRQILGQKVEFLVSFYNNEISEKSEIFDDQFSVERPDGSNFTLKIRSTKLEDSAMYFCASRAGTGVDYGYTFGSGTRLTVV.

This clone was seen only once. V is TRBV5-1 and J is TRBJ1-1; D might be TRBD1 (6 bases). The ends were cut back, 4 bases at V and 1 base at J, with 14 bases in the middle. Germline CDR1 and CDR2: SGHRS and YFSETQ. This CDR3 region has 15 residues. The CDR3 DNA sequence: TGCGCCAGCAGCACGAAGGGGGACAAGAACACTGAAGCTTTCTTT. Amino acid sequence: CASSTKGDKNTEAFF.

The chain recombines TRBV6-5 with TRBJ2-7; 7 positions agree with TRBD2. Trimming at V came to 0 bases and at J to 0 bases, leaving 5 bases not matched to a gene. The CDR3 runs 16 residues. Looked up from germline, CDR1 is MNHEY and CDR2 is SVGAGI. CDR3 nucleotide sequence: TGTGCCAGCAGTTACTCGGGGCTAGCGGCCTCCTACGAGCAGTACTTC. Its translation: CASSYSGLAASYEQYF.

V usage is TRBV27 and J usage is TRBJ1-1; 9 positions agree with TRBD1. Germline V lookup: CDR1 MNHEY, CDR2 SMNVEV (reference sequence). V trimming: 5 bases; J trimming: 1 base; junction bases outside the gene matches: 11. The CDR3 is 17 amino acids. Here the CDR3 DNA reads TGTGCCAGCAGTATTAAGACGGGACAGGGCCCGAACACTGAAGCTTTCTTT. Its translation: CASSIKTGQGPNTEAFF.

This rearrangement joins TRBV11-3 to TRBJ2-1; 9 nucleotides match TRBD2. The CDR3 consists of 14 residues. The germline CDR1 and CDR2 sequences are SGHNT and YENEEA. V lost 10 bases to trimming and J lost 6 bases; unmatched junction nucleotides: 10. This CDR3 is CATVRGGAGNEQFF. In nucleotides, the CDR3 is TGTGCCACCGTACGCGGGGGGGCAGGCAATGAGCAGTTCTTC.

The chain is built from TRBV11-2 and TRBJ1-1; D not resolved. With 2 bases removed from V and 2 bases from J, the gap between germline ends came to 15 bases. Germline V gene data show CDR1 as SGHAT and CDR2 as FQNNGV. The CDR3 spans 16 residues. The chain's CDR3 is CASSLYGTAGNTEAFF. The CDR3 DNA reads TGTGCCAGCAGCTTATATGGTACGGCGGGAAACACTGAAGCTTTCTTT.

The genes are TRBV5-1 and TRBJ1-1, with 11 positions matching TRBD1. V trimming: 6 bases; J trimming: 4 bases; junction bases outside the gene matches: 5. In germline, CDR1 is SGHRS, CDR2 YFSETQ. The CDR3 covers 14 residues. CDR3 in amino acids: CASIPGTGGTEAFF. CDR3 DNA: TGCGCCAGCATTCCTGGGACAGGGGGCACTGAAGCTTTCTTT.

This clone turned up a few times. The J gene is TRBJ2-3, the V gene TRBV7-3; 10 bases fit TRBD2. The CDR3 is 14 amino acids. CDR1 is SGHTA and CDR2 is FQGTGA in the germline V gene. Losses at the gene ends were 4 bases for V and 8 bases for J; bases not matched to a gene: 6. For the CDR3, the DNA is TGTGCCAGCAGCTCAAACCCTAGCGGGGGTACGCAGTATTTT. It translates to CASSSNPSGGTQYF.

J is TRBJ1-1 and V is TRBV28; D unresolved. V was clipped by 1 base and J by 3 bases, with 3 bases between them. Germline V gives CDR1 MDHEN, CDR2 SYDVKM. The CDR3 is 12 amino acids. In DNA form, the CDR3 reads TGTGCCAGCAGTTTATCTGACACTGAAGCTTTCTTT. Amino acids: CASSLSDTEAFF.